The present T cell receptor beta chain was sequenced within a study of blood T cell repertoires in COVID-19 (dated by TCRdb to 2020 to 2022). Study-level background: Samples from collaborators originated in the United States, Italy and Spain and spanned both the acute and convalescent phases of COVID-19. The prospective study material was composed of cDNA or gDNA derived from T cells, B-cell-depleted T cells, or PBMCs. Subjects who had been exposed to COVID-19, were actively infected with it, or had recovered from it provided the deeply sampled blood TCRbeta repertoires that made up the dataset. The repertoires were made available in a free public database intended to serve as a resource for research on the immune response to SARS-CoV-2. Samples came from the ongoing ImmuneRACE study (first 160 participants) plus 1,254 subjects from 6 global collaborators. A de-identified subject ID, COVID-19 status, age in years and sex were almost always included in the sample metadata. HLA class I and class II types, where available, came from metadata supplied by the sample provider rather than from assay-based typing.

General conclusions and limits of the study: How much clinical and demographic metadata was included differed by source and by participant, and the metadata was provided uncurated.

The CDR3 runs 13 residues from the cysteine to the phenylalanine. The entry retains the CDR3 DNA only, 39 bases that are in frame from base 1. Per the germline V gene, SNHLY is the CDR1 and FYNNEI is the CDR2. Compared with germline, V lacks 4 bases and J lacks 7 bases; bases without a gene match: 5. In Seattle, one collaborating source enrolled patients while the infection was active and tracked those patients longitudinally over the course of disease. Whole blood was collected in K2EDTA tubes by collaborating institutions according to the institutions' own protocols. For TCRbeta analysis, collaborators shipped samples in one of three forms: frozen whole blood, isolated PBMCs, or DNA extracted from either of those sample types. TCRbeta CDR3 regions were amplified from genomic DNA using the immunoSEQ Assay, a bias-controlled multiplex PCR. The study's processing was this. The number of nucleated cells in each sample was estimated from the amplification of reference gene primers within the assay. To quantify the absolute abundance of each unique TCRbeta CDR3 rearrangement, sequence reads were collapsed and filtered. For each sample, productive Simpson clonality was calculated as the square root of Simpson's diversity index across productive rearrangements. The immuneACCESS repertoire file appears here via TCRdb, limited to in-frame rearrangements. These files lack a portion of the clones; in checked studies, under half of the deficit traces to unresolved V genes, and the cause of the others is not known. V, J and clone size are those of that table, while D and trimming were read from the DNA. Within this sample are hundreds of thousands of clones, with around 92% of them counted one time only. The ten largest clones add up to approximately 3% of the sample.

Comment on this clone: Its antigen is currently not known. No quality values exist for individual bases; no much larger clone is one base distant.

The chain joins TRBV2 to TRBJ2-7; the central 9 bases match TRBD1. Sample: peripheral blood. The origin of this receptor is a woman aged 25-40 years with COVID-19, enrolled during active disease. The CDR3 protein is CASSADRGGEQYF. DNA sequence: TGTGCCAGCAGTGCGGACAGGGGTGGGGAGCAGTACTTC. With the rest looked up from the reference TRBV2 and TRBJ2-7 genes rather than sequenced, the full variable domain is EPEVTQTPSHQVTQMGQEVILRCVPISNHLYFYWYRQILGQKVEFLVSFYNNEISEKSEIFDDQFSVERPDGSNFTLKIRSTKLEDSAMYFCASSADRGGEQYFGPGTRLTVT.